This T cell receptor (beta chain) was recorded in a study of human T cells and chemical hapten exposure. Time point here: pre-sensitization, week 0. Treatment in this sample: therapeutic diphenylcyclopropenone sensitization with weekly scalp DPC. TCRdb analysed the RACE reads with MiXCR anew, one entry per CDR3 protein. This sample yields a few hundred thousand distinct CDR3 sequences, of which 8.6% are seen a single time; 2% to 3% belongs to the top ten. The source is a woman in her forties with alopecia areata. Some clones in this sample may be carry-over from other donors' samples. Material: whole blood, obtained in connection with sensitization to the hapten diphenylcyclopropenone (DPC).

Here the CDR3 reads CASSFATGWGNQPQHF. DNA for the CDR3: TGTGCCAGCAGTTTCGCGACAGGGTGGGGCAATCAGCCCCAGCATTTT. This chain joins TRBV6-2 or TRBV6-3 and TRBJ1-5; the match to TRBD1 covers 7 bases. V lost 4 bases, J lost 2 bases, and 8 bases stayed unmatched. The CDR3 totals 16 residues. Germline assignment: CDR1 MNHEY and CDR2 SVGEGT.